This is a list of T cell receptor beta chains from one sample in a study of T cell responses to AZD1222 COVID-19 vaccine. Sequenced by immunoSEQ multiplex PCR; TCRdb stores in-frame clones only, minus some. This sample has some 83,000 clones, with more than 70% found just once. The sample consisted of peripheral blood, taken on day 0 of AZD1222 vaccination. The source of these receptors is an adult in good health. The CDR3 runs from the conserved cysteine through the conserved F or W. The order of the fields is clone size, J gene, CDR3 length, V gene, CDR3 protein. Clone size appears in some rows only: once, few, many, or a class for an expanded clone.

size: .; J: TRBJ2-5; length: 14; V: TRBV19; CDR3: CASSIRGGQETQYF
size: .; J: TRBJ1-1; length: 15; V: TRBV7-2; CDR3: CASSLVAPPATEAFF
size: .; J: TRBJ2-1; length: 13; V: TRBV11-2; CDR3: CASSLDPPSQQFF
size: .; J: TRBJ2-7; length: 16; V: TRBV6-6; CDR3: CASSYTSGRAPREQYF
size: .; J: TRBJ1-1; length: 14; V: TRBV2; CDR3: CASSEGAGWGTAFF
size: .; J: TRBJ2-3; length: 14; V: TRBV7-9; CDR3: CASSPFGTTDTQYF
size: .; J: TRBJ1-2; length: 15; V: TRBV4-3; CDR3: CASSLGQSKLGGYTF
size: .; J: TRBJ2-3; length: 12; V: TRBV13; CDR3: CASSFEGDTQYF
size: .; J: TRBJ1-6; length: 15; V: TRBV6-2/TRBV6-3; CDR3: CASSYGGQYNSPLHF
size: .; J: TRBJ2-7; length: 11; V: TRBV10-3; CDR3: CAISEMYEQYF
size: .; J: TRBJ1-2; length: 13; V: TRBV30; CDR3: CAWSVGTNYGYTF
size: .; J: TRBJ2-2; length: 16; V: TRBV25-1; CDR3: CASSRGQGVNTGELFF
size: .; J: TRBJ2-7; length: 17; V: TRBV9; CDR3: CASSVGGGDGNTYEQYF
size: once; J: TRBJ1-5; length: 13; V: TRBV2; CDR3: CASIEQLNQPQHF
size: .; J: TRBJ1-5; length: 16; V: TRBV28; CDR3: CASSPRLQRGNQPQHF
size: .; J: TRBJ2-7; length: 17; V: TRBV4-1; CDR3: CASSQDSKRAGSYEQYF
size: .; J: TRBJ1-1; length: 16; V: TRBV5-5; CDR3: CASSFIPGTANTEAFF
size: .; J: TRBJ2-7; length: 15; V: TRBV4-3; CDR3: CASSYVTGGRYEQYF
size: .; J: TRBJ2-7; length: 12; V: TRBV3-1/TRBV3-2; CDR3: CASSQSAVGQYF
size: .; J: TRBJ2-7; length: 11; V: TRBV2; CDR3: CAKGTIYEQYF
size: .; J: TRBJ1-2; length: 12; V: TRBV28; CDR3: CASVEGQRGYTF
size: .; J: TRBJ2-1; length: 15; V: TRBV30; CDR3: CAWATDRGLYNEQFF
size: .; J: TRBJ2-7; length: 12; V: TRBV7-9; CDR3: CASSSWSYEQYF
size: .; J: TRBJ1-2; length: 14; V: TRBV30; CDR3: CAWGTGMGDYGYTF
size: .; J: TRBJ2-1; length: 15; V: TRBV6-4; CDR3: CASPGPAGIWYEQFF
size: .; J: TRBJ1-2; length: 11; V: TRBV10-3; CDR3: CATWENYGYTF
size: .; J: TRBJ1-1; length: 13; V: TRBV6-5; CDR3: CASRPGQGTEAFF
size: once; J: TRBJ2-7; length: 15; V: TRBV21-1; CDR3: CASSARWRCLYEQYF
size: .; J: TRBJ2-1; length: 15; V: TRBV25-1; CDR3: CASSARDWYYNEQFF
size: .; J: TRBJ2-7; length: 14; V: TRBV6-5; CDR3: CASSYGPQTYEQYF
size: .; J: TRBJ2-7; length: 15; V: TRBV28; CDR3: CASLLHRTSGYEQYF
size: .; J: TRBJ1-1; length: 16; V: TRBV5-4; CDR3: CASSSMTGGANTEAFF
size: once; J: TRBJ2-7; length: 12; V: TRBV12-3/TRBV12-4; CDR3: CASRHTSLEQYF
size: .; J: TRBJ2-7; length: 16; V: TRBV13; CDR3: CASSRRTSGIIDEQYF
size: .; J: TRBJ2-7; length: 15; V: TRBV27; CDR3: CASSLTGTGLYEQYF
size: .; J: TRBJ1-2; length: 14; V: TRBV7-9; CDR3: CASSLGHMGVGYTF
size: .; J: TRBJ1-2; length: 15; V: TRBV2; CDR3: CASGQEGRNPNGYTF
size: .; J: TRBJ2-7; length: 13; V: TRBV7-9; CDR3: CASSIRGGGEQYF
size: .; J: TRBJ1-5; length: 16; V: TRBV5-8; CDR3: CASSPLGTGGHQPQHF
size: .; J: TRBJ1-1; length: 14; V: TRBV18; CDR3: CASSPRTGATEAFF
size: .; J: TRBJ2-1; length: 12; V: TRBV11-2; CDR3: CASRTAYNEQFF
size: .; J: TRBJ1-6; length: 18; V: TRBV5-1; CDR3: CASSFTRDTFSYNSPLHF
size: .; J: TRBJ1-3; length: 11; V: TRBV7-2; CDR3: CASSFTNTIYF
size: .; J: TRBJ2-7; length: 16; V: TRBV28; CDR3: CASSSFASGRGFEQYF
size: .; J: TRBJ1-4; length: 16; V: TRBV5-6; CDR3: CASSILTTTTNEKLFF
size: .; J: TRBJ1-1; length: 14; V: TRBV30; CDR3: CAWSSGIASTEAFF
size: .; J: TRBJ2-7; length: 11; V: TRBV3-1/TRBV3-2; CDR3: CASSINYEQYF
size: .; J: TRBJ1-1; length: 14; V: TRBV14; CDR3: CASSQDLRVGEAFF
size: .; J: TRBJ1-3; length: 15; V: TRBV18; CDR3: CASSPLETLGNTIYF
size: .; J: TRBJ1-2; length: 12; V: TRBV30; CDR3: CASYDRNYGYTF
size: .; J: TRBJ1-2; length: 14; V: TRBV6-5; CDR3: CASTPGQREMGYTF
size: .; J: TRBJ2-7; length: 15; V: TRBV13; CDR3: CASSLTGTGGYEQYF